Below, 18 T cell receptor beta chains from the same sample are listed, as sequenced in a study of neurological immune-mediated disorders. TCRdb re-called the 5' RACE reads through MiXCR, storing one row per CDR3 protein. Of some 65,000 distinct CDR3 sequences in the sample, around 5% were seen once. Material for sequencing was PBMCs. The receptor set was obtained from a woman in her 30s with multiple sclerosis.

This clonotype was seen many times. The gene calls are TRBV5-1 and TRBJ1-1, with D tentatively TRBD1 (5 bases). CDR3 length: 14 residues. CDR1 SGHRS and CDR2 YFSETQ come from the germline V gene. The V end was cut by 0 bases, the J end by 0 bases, with 6 bases between. The CDR3: CASSLGTLNTEAFF. The CDR3 DNA reads TGCGCCAGCAGCTTGGGGACATTGAACACTGAAGCTTTCTTT. The whole variable domain, remainder taken from reference TRBV5-1 and TRBJ1-1, is KAGVTQTPRYLIKTRGQQVTLSCSPISGHRSVSWYQQTPGQGLQFLFEYFSETQRNKGNFPGRFSGRQFSNSRSEMNVSTLELGDSALYLCASSLGTLNTEAFFGQGTRLTVV.

The table lists this clonotype with many counts. The rearrangement uses TRBV4-1 and TRBJ2-3, with D unclear. Between the trimmed V and J ends, which lost 1 base and 8 bases, there was a span of 4 bases. Germline lookup yields CDR1 MGHRA and CDR2 YSYEKL. The CDR3 totals 11 residues. Written as DNA, the CDR3 is TGCGCCAGCAGCCAAGTAACTACGCAGTATTTT. This translates into CASSQVTTQYF.

Notes on this clonotype: A much larger clone lies one base from this, so it may be a read error. The chain combines TRBV5-1 with TRBJ1-2, with a possible D match to TRBD1 (5 bases). The CDR3 is made up of 14 amino acids. The germline V gene encodes CDR1 SGHRS and CDR2 YFSETQ. V gave up 2 bases and J gave up 8 bases, with 16 bases separating them. The CDR3 sequence: CASSFKKGTHGYTF. CDR3 nucleotide sequence: TGCGCCAGCAGCTTTAAAAAGGGGACGCACGGCTACACCTTC.

This clonotype has ten or more counts. This chain uses TRBV5-1 with TRBJ2-7, with 8 bases lining up with TRBD2. Per the germline V gene, CDR1 is SGHRS and CDR2 is YFSETQ. The CDR3 has 16 residues. After removal of 3 bases from V and 3 bases from J, the junction contained 11 bases not matched to a gene. CDR3 amino acids: CASSWAGGAWVYEQYF. The CDR3 nucleotides are TGCGCCAGCAGCTGGGCGGGGGGAGCTTGGGTCTACGAGCAGTACTTC.

In its sample, this clonotype was seen many times. V is TRBV6-5 and J is TRBJ1-6; D is uncertain. V lost 2 bases and J lost 3, with 2 bases in between. The CDR3 is made up of 13 amino acids. Germline assignment: CDR1 MNHEY and CDR2 SVGAGI. Written as DNA, the CDR3 is TGTGCCAGCAGTTACGACTATAATTCACCCCTCCACTTT. Translated, it gives CASSYDYNSPLHF.

This clonotype was recorded at least ten times. CDR3 loop: CASSYSADSEQYF. CDR3 nucleotide sequence: TGTGCCAGCAGTTACTCGGCGGACAGCGAGCAGTACTTC. V gene TRBV6-5 combines with J gene TRBJ2-7, with D tentatively TRBD1 (6 bases). CDR3 length: 13 amino acids. Germline CDR1 and CDR2: MNHEY and SVGAGI. The V end was cut by 0 bases, the J end by 6 bases, with 9 bases between.

This clonotype was observed a handful of times. A clone one base away is much larger, so this may be a read error. The genes are TRBV4-2 and TRBJ1-1; no clear D. CDR1 is LGHNA, CDR2 YNFKEQ, per germline. The CDR3 sequence is 15 residues long. Trimming removed 4 bases at V and 2 bases at J, with 14 bases between. As DNA, the CDR3 is TGTGCCAGCAGCCTCCAGACAAAACTAAACACTGAAGCTTTCTTT. It specifies CASSLQTKLNTEAFF.

The sample holds a few counts of this clonotype. As DNA, the CDR3 is TGCAGTGCTAGAGATACCGGACGGAACTCCTACGAGCAGTACTTC. This sequence encodes CSARDTGRNSYEQYF. The rearrangement links TRBV20-1 to TRBJ2-7; D is unclear. The CDR3 loop spans 15 amino acids. CDR1 DFQATT and CDR2 SNEGSKA come from the germline V gene (reference sequence). V lost 0 bases and J 0 bases, leaving 12 bases between the germline ends.

This clonotype was picked up a small number of times. Relative to the germline gene, one junction end is altered; a read error may explain this. The genes are TRBV28 and TRBJ1-5; D is ambiguous. The length of the CDR3 is 13 residues. Germline loops: CDR1 MDHEN, CDR2 SYDVKM. CDR3 coding DNA: TGTGCCAGCAGTTTGAATACCAATCAGCCCCAGAATTTT. Translated, it gives CASSLNTNQPQNF.

This clonotype was counted many times. The chain joins TRBV15 to TRBJ2-3; possibly TRBD1 for D (6 bases). This CDR3 is built from 16 residues. Per the germline V gene, CDR1 is LNHNV and CDR2 is YYDKDF (reference sequence). The V gene lost 3 bases and the J gene lost 6 bases, with 19 bases spanning the gap. CDR3 protein: CATSRSRSVTGDTQYF. CDR3 nucleotides: TGTGCCACCAGCAGGAGCAGGTCTGTCACAGGGGATACGCAGTATTTT.

This chain uses TRBV5-1 with TRBJ2-3; D remains unclear. Trimming shortened V by 4 bases and J by 3 bases, and 12 bases separated the two germline ends. Germline V gives CDR1 SGHRS, CDR2 YFSETQ. The CDR3 has 14 amino acids. The CDR3 loop reads CASSPAFETDTQYF. CDR3 in DNA: TGCGCCAGCAGCCCAGCGTTTGAGACAGATACGCAGTATTTT.

This clonotype was recorded at least ten times. The gene calls are TRBV20-1 and TRBJ2-4; D ambiguous. Germline V gene lookup returns CDR1 DFQATT and CDR2 SNEGSKA (reference sequence). The CDR3 consists of 11 residues. Trimming removed 5 bases at V and 6 bases at J, with 8 bases between. In DNA, the CDR3 is TGCAGTGCTCAGAGACCAAACATTCAGTACTTC. Amino acids: CSAQRPNIQYF.

This clonotype was seen at least ten times. The rearrangement links TRBV5-1 to TRBJ1-1; 7 positions match TRBD1. The CDR3 is 15 residues long. V lost 0 bases, J lost 1 base, and 3 bases stayed unmatched. The germline V gene has CDR1 SGHRS and CDR2 YFSETQ. The CDR3 nucleotides read TGCGCCAGCAGCTTGGGGGACAGATCGAACACTGAAGCTTTCTTT. It yields the protein CASSLGDRSNTEAFF.

This clonotype was counted between two and nine times. This may be a read error, as it is one base from a much larger clone. This rearrangement joins TRBV7-7 to TRBJ2-1, with 9 bases aligning to TRBD1. The CDR3 spans 15 residues. The germline V gene encodes CDR1 SSHAT and CDR2 FNYEAQ (reference sequence). CDR3 region: CASSLYLTGQGEQFF. As DNA, the CDR3 is TGTGCTAGCAGCCTTTACCTCACGGGACAGGGTGAGCAGTTCTTC.

On this clonotype itself: In this CDR3 the conserved last residue, phenylalanine or tryptophan, is missing, so a read error is likely. The chain joins TRBV4-1 to TRBJ2-7; D not resolved. The CDR3 runs 12 residues. V dropped 4 bases and J dropped 3 bases, with 7 bases sitting between them. The germline gives CDR1 MGHRA, CDR2 YSYEKL. CDR3 nucleotide sequence: TGCGCCAGCAGCCGATTCGGCTACGAGCAGTACAAC. Translated: CASSRFGYEQYN.

This clonotype was seen at least ten times. V and J are TRBV5-1 and TRBJ2-7; D may be TRBD2 (6 bases). V lost 5 bases and J lost 3, with 15 bases in between. The CDR3 contains 14 residues. In germline, CDR1 is SGHRS, CDR2 YFSETQ. The CDR3 DNA follows: TGCGCCAGCAGTTCCCCCGAGGAGGGCTACGAGCAGTACTTC. This translates into CASSSPEEGYEQYF.

This clonotype has just a few counts. Since no conserved phenylalanine or tryptophan closes the CDR3, a read error is the likely cause. This chain links TRBV20-1 with TRBJ1-6; D is uncertain. The V end lost 3 bases, the J end lost 8 bases, and 11 bases lay between the germline ends. There are 13 residues in the CDR3. Germline CDR1 DFQATT, CDR2 SNEGSKA (reference sequence). CDR3 residues: CSASNPLDSPLHI. The CDR3 DNA reads as TGCAGTGCTAGCAATCCTTTAGATTCACCCCTCCACATT.

In the case of this clonotype: A much larger clone differs from this one at a single base, so this may be a read error. The limits of the CDR3 on the DNA are not certain, so only TCRdb's listed CDR3 is given. The chain links TRBV5-6 to TRBJ2-3; the table's D call, TRBD1, has no DNA check behind it. A total of 13 residues make up the CDR3, ends included. Germline lookup yields CDR1 SGHDT and CDR2 YYEEEE. The CDR3 spells CASSFGKGAPLYF.